The 14 T cell receptor beta chains below were found in one sample sequenced in a study of blood T cell repertoires in COVID-19. TCRdb's copy holds only in-frame clones and misses some; the assay was immunoSEQ multiplex PCR. The sample contains under 110,000 clones, about 87% of which appear only once. The sequencing sample was made of peripheral blood. The source of these receptors is a woman younger than 45 with acute or convalescent COVID-19.

V is TRBV7-2 and J is TRBJ2-1; 9 bases map to TRBD1. Germline trimming cut 4 bases from V and 1 base from J; bases unmatched to any gene: 2. CDR3 length equals 15 residues. The germline CDR1 and CDR2 sequences are SGHTA and FQGNSA. CDR3 in DNA: TGTGCCAGCAGCTCCGGGACAGGGTCCTACAATGAGCAGTTCTTC. This encodes CASSSGTGSYNEQFF.

This chain connects TRBV5-8 to TRBJ1-5; D is perhaps TRBD1 (6 bases). V was pared by 0 bases and J by 7 bases, with 8 bases between. There are 13 residues in the CDR3. In germline, CDR1 is SGHTS, CDR2 YDEGEE. Written as DNA, the CDR3 is TGTGCCAGCAGCTTGGACAGGGAACAGCCCCAGCATTTT. It is translated as CASSLDREQPQHF.

CDR3 residues: CASSFPQGEQYF. CDR3 DNA: TGTGCCAGCAGTTTTCCTCAGGGGGAGCAGTACTTC. The chain recombines TRBV27 with TRBJ2-7; D may be TRBD1 (6 bases). V dropped 3 bases and J dropped 7 bases, with 10 bases sitting between them. Germline CDR1 reads MNHEY; CDR2 reads SMNVEV (reference sequence). The CDR3 loop spans 12 amino acids.

This chain links TRBV19 with TRBJ2-1; no definite D call. The CDR3 runs 13 residues. The germline V gene has CDR1 LNHDA and CDR2 SQIVND (reference sequence). Trimming removed 6 bases from V and 0 bases from J, with 6 bases in between. CDR3 loop: CASRASSYNEQFF. Here the CDR3 DNA reads TGTGCCAGTAGGGCCAGCTCCTACAATGAGCAGTTCTTC.

The chain has TRBV6-5 and TRBJ1-5; 8 bases match TRBD1. Germline trimming cut 6 bases from V and 11 bases from J; bases unmatched to any gene: 15. Per the germline V gene, CDR1 is MNHEY and CDR2 is SVGAGI. The CDR3 runs 15 residues. CDR3 sequence (DNA): TGTGCCAGCAGCACTGACAGGGGCACCCTGGGGGCCCAGCATTTT. Translated, it gives CASSTDRGTLGAQHF.

This clone was seen once. The genes are TRBV19 and TRBJ2-7; 7 positions agree with TRBD1. The CDR3 loop spans 15 amino acids. V gave up 1 base and J gave up 2 bases; unmatched junction bases: 5. The V gene's germline CDR1 is LNHDA and CDR2 SQIVND (reference sequence). This chain's CDR3 is CASSIVGRGTYEQYF. The CDR3 DNA reads TGTGCCAGTAGTATAGTGGGCAGGGGGACCTACGAGCAGTACTTC.

This chain links TRBV18 with TRBJ2-3; D might be TRBD1 (6 bases). The CDR3 loop spans 15 amino acids. Trimming removed 3 bases from V and 4 bases from J, with 14 bases in between. The germline gives CDR1 KGHSH, CDR2 LQKENI. CDR3 residues: CASSPSGSGADTQYF. DNA for the CDR3: TGTGCCAGCTCACCCAGTGGCTCAGGGGCAGATACGCAGTATTTT.

The chain links TRBV3-1 (or the pseudogene TRBV3-2) to TRBJ1-6; no clear D. The germline V gene has CDR1 LGHDT and CDR2 YNNKEL (reference sequence). V dropped 6 bases and J dropped 6 bases, with 18 bases sitting between them. This CDR3 contains 16 residues. CDR3 coding DNA: TGTGCCAGCAGTCGAGCAGGCGCAATCTCTAATTCACCCCTCCACTTT. It yields the protein CASSRAGAISNSPLHF.

This chain joins TRBV14 and TRBJ2-3, with 10 bases matching TRBD2. CDR1 SGHDN and CDR2 FVKESK come from the germline V gene. Germline trimming cut 4 bases from V and 3 bases from J; bases unmatched to any gene: 4. This CDR3 is 15 amino acids long. The CDR3 sequence: CASSLGLADTDTQYF. The CDR3 bases are TGTGCCAGCAGCCTCGGACTAGCGGATACAGATACGCAGTATTTT. Supplemented by reference TRBV14 and TRBJ2-3, the full variable domain reads EAGVTQFPSHSVIEKGQTVTLRCDPISGHDNLYWYRRVMGKEIKFLLHFVKESKQDESGMPNNRFLAERTGGTYSTLKVQPAELEDSGVYFCASSLGLADTDTQYFGPGTRLTVL.

The chain carries TRBV28 and TRBJ1-3; D is uncertain. Germline CDR1 reads MDHEN; CDR2 reads SYDVKM. This CDR3 is built from 14 residues. Trimming shortened V by 1 base and J by 1 base, and 5 bases separated the two germline ends. For the CDR3, the DNA is TGTGCCAGCAGTTTATACAGTTCTGGAAACACCATATATTTT. This codes for CASSLYSSGNTIYF.

The chain links TRBV30 to TRBJ1-1; D is unclear. Trimming cost V 4 bases and J 0 bases, with 3 bases left between them. The CDR3 extends over 11 amino acids. Germline CDR1 GTSNPN, CDR2 SVGIG (reference sequence). The CDR3 loop is CAWTVNTEAFF. CDR3 coding DNA: TGTGCCTGGACGGTGAACACTGAAGCTTTCTTT.

This clone was found once. The rearrangement uses TRBV6-5 and TRBJ1-1; TRBD1 agrees at 7 bases. Germline V lookup: CDR1 MNHEY, CDR2 SVGAGI. The length of the CDR3 is 14 residues. The junction had 14 bases not matched to a gene; V was cut back by 8 bases and J by 8 bases. CDR3 bases: TGTGCCAGCCGGAATTCAGGGGGGATTAGAGAAGCTTTCTTT. Its translation is CASRNSGGIREAFF.

The chain has TRBV11-2 and TRBJ2-7, with 8 nucleotides matching TRBD1. Germline assignment: CDR1 SGHAT and CDR2 FQNNGV. With V trimmed by 4 bases and J by 1 base, 6 bases remained unmatched. CDR3 length: 15 residues. CDR3 sequence reads: CASSSQNRGSYEQYF. In nucleotides, the CDR3 is TGTGCCAGCAGCTCCCAAAACAGGGGGTCCTACGAGCAGTACTTC.

The chain joins TRBV11-3 to TRBJ2-2, with a tentative D call TRBD1 (6 bases). Deletions cut 2 bases from V and 0 bases from J, with 7 bases between. In germline, CDR1 is SGHNT, CDR2 YENEEA. The CDR3 length is 15 residues. The CDR3 bases are TGTGCCAGCAGCTTACGGACAGCGAACACCGGGGAGCTGTTTTTT. Encoded protein: CASSLRTANTGELFF.